Each of the 10 T cell receptor beta chains below was sequenced from the same sample in a study of CD8+ T cells in alopecia areata. Treatment noted: oral pan-JAK inhibitor, 5-10 mg twice daily. Following extraction, RNA underwent reverse transcription to cDNA, which served as the sequencing template. TCRdb's copy holds only in-frame clones and misses some; the assay was immunoSEQ multiplex PCR. This sample has approximately 200,000 clones, with 60% to 70% found just once. The sequenced sample was CD4+ T cells sorted from blood, obtained at week 4, from a patient treated with tofacitinib. The receptors come from a human donor with alopecia areata.

The sample holds one count of this clone. The chain uses TRBV2 and TRBJ1-5; 8 bases line up with TRBD1. CDR3 length: 15 amino acids. V shed 9 bases, J shed 4 bases, and the junction held 11 bases outside the gene matches. Germline V gives CDR1 SNHLY, CDR2 FYNNEI. The CDR3, as DNA: TGTGCCAGTGTGATGGGACAGGACGGAAATCAGCCCCAGCATTTT. This codes for CASVMGQDGNQPQHF.

The chain carries TRBV30 and TRBJ2-7; the match to TRBD2 covers 9 bases. The germline CDR1 and CDR2 sequences are GTSNPN and SVGIG (reference sequence). The junction had 2 bases not matched to a gene; V was cut back by 8 bases and J by 0 bases. This CDR3 is 12 amino acids long. The CDR3 sequence: CAASGNSYEQYF. The CDR3 nucleotides read TGTGCCGCTAGCGGGAACTCCTACGAGCAGTACTTC.

This clone was seen more than once but under ten times. The rearrangement links TRBV7-2 to TRBJ2-5; D is perhaps TRBD2 (7 bases). The length of the CDR3 is 17 residues. CDR1 is SGHTA, CDR2 FQGNSA, per germline. Deletions cut 3 bases from V and 5 bases from J, with 22 bases between. The CDR3 sequence is CASSFLAPGAGRETQYF. CDR3 nucleotides: TGTGCCAGCAGCTTCTTAGCCCCAGGGGCCGGGAGGGAGACCCAGTACTTC.

This clone was found a few times. This chain joins TRBV5-6 and TRBJ1-1; unclear D gene. The length of the CDR3 is 12 residues. CDR1 is SGHDT and CDR2 is YYEEEE in the germline V gene. V lost 4 bases, J lost 9 bases, and 13 bases lay in between. The CDR3 loop reads CASSMMGSKAFF. The CDR3, as DNA: TGTGCCAGCAGCATGATGGGGAGCAAAGCTTTCTTT.

The chain combines TRBV7-6 with TRBJ2-3; 11 nucleotides match TRBD2. The trim removed 5 bases at V and 4 bases at J, leaving 5 bases unmatched. The CDR3 consists of 15 residues. Germline CDR1 SGHVS, CDR2 FNYEAQ. CDR3 sequence (DNA): TGTGCCAGCAGCCCGACTAGCGGGGTTGCAGATACGCAGTATTTT. Translated: CASSPTSGVADTQYF. The whole variable domain, filled in from reference TRBV7-6 and TRBJ2-3, reads GAGVSQSPRYKVTKRGQDVALRCDPISGHVSLYWYRQALGQGPEFLTYFNYEAQQDKSGLPNDRFSAERPEGSISTLTIQRTEQRDSAMYRCASSPTSGVADTQYFGPGTRLTVL.

V and J are TRBV7-3 and TRBJ1-5, with TRBD1 as a possible D gene (6 bases). This CDR3 region has 14 residues. Trimming shortened V by 5 bases and J by 2 bases, and 10 bases separated the two germline ends. Germline V lookup: CDR1 SGHTA, CDR2 FQGTGA. The CDR3 nucleotides are TGTGCCAGCAGCGCTAGGACAGGCAATCAGCCCCAGCATTTT. It specifies CASSARTGNQPQHF.

This sequence joins TRBV2 and TRBJ2-2; D is unclear. This CDR3 region has 14 residues. Trimming shortened V by 6 bases and J by 3 bases, and 11 bases separated the two germline ends. Germline CDR1 is SNHLY and CDR2 is FYNNEI. CDR3 sequence reads: CASRPAMYTGELFF. The CDR3 coding sequence is TGTGCCAGCAGGCCCGCTATGTACACCGGGGAGCTGTTTTTT.

V is TRBV7-2 and J is TRBJ2-5; D not certain. The CDR3 contains 13 residues. V lost 2 bases to trimming and J lost 5 bases, with 9 bases between them. Germline CDR1 SGHTA, CDR2 FQGNSA. The CDR3 loop reads CASSLSVRETQYF. In DNA form, the CDR3 reads TGTGCCAGCAGCTTATCTGTAAGGGAGACCCAGTACTTC.

This clone turned up a few times. The rearrangement uses TRBV6-5 and TRBJ1-5; possible D gene TRBD1, 5 bases. Per germline, CDR1 MNHEY and CDR2 SVGAGI. V lost 2 bases to trimming and J lost 6 bases, with 8 bases between them. This CDR3 contains 13 residues. The CDR3 region is CASSYKGRQPQHF. The CDR3 coding sequence is TGTGCCAGCAGTTACAAGGGGCGTCAGCCCCAGCATTTT.

The CDR3 nucleotides are TGTGCCAGCAGCCCGGGCCCGGGGATGGTAGAGCCCCAGCATTTT. It is translated as CASSPGPGMVEPQHF. The chain combines TRBV7-9 with TRBJ1-5; D gene ambiguous. The CDR3 extends over 15 amino acids. Germline lookup yields CDR1 SEHNR and CDR2 FQNEAQ (reference sequence). Trimming pared 5 bases from V and 8 bases from J, leaving 19 bases between.